Below are 16 T cell receptor beta chains sequenced from a single sample in a study of vaccination and CD4 T cells after COVID-19. Stated treatment: roughly ten-day PBMC culture with coronavirus spike peptide pools or control peptides (ViraFEST assay). These receptors have no known antigen. CD4+ T cells that had been cultured provided DNA sequenced with the Oncomine TCR Beta short-read assay. TCRdb fed the PCR reads into MiXCR, producing one record per CDR3 protein. This table holds approximately 4,100 distinct CDR3 sequences, approximately 15% found once. The specimen sequenced was CD4+ T cells from blood, cultured in vitro. Receptor source: a human donor who had recovered from COVID-19.

Of note for this clonotype: This may be a read error: a much more frequent sequence differs by one nucleotide. The CDR3 region has the DNA TGTGTCTGGAAGGAGGGAATGAACACTGAAGCTTTCTTT. Protein: CVWKEGMNTEAFF. This rearrangement joins TRBV30 to TRBJ1-1; the D is unclear. The CDR3 has 13 residues. Per the germline V gene, CDR1 is GTSNPN and CDR2 is SVGIG (reference sequence).

The chain is built from TRBV27 and TRBJ2-7; the D is unclear. Trimming took 6 bases from V and 4 from J, leaving 22 bases between them. CDR3 length: 16 amino acids. CDR1 and CDR2 from the germline V gene are MNHEY and SMNVEV (reference sequence). This CDR3 reads CASREVRAAGGYEQYF. DNA for the CDR3: TGTGCCAGCAGGGAAGTCCGGGCCGCAGGCGGTTACGAGCAGTACTTC.

Note on this clonotype: A much larger clone is a single base away; this may be a read error. The chain couples TRBV2 to TRBJ1-5; no clear D gene. Germline values: CDR1 SNHLY, CDR2 FYNNEI. V lost 11 bases and J lost 4, with 15 bases in between. The CDR3 consists of 13 residues. CDR3 in amino acids: CAGTRTSNQPQHF. As DNA, the CDR3 is TGTGCCGGCACCCGTACCTCTAATCAGCCCCAGCATTTT.

The V call is TRBV14, the J call TRBJ1-1; D is unclear. CDR1 is SGHDN and CDR2 is FVKESK in the germline V gene. V shed 4 bases and J shed 8 bases, with 14 bases lying between them. The CDR3 has 13 amino acids. The CDR3 coding sequence is TGTGCCAGCAGCCGAACTATCTTAAGGGAAGCTTTCTTT. Translated, it gives CASSRTILREAFF.

The chain couples TRBV2 to TRBJ2-5; 11 nucleotides line up with TRBD2. The CDR3 covers 18 residues. Germline V gives CDR1 SNHLY, CDR2 FYNNEI. J was trimmed by 5 bases and V by 7 bases; bases with no gene match: 18. The CDR3 reads CASTRGGHSGGAGETQYF. The CDR3, as DNA: TGTGCCAGCACGAGAGGGGGCCATAGCGGGGGGGCCGGGGAGACCCAGTACTTC.

This clonotype counts as large (0.1 to 1%). The V gene is TRBV15, the J gene TRBJ1-3; 9 nucleotides line up with TRBD1. The germline V gene encodes CDR1 LNHNV and CDR2 YYDKDF (reference sequence). CDR3 size: 16 residues. V was pared by 4 bases and J by 2 bases, with 6 bases of the junction left unmatched. The CDR3 loop is CATSTHRQGAGNTIYF. The CDR3, as DNA: TGTGCCACCAGCACCCATCGACAGGGGGCTGGAAACACCATATATTTT.

By share, this clonotype ranks as medium-sized. This sequence joins TRBV6-1 and TRBJ1-5; 7 positions agree with TRBD1. The V segment lost 4 bases and the J segment 1 base; nucleotides outside the gene matches: 1. The germline V gene has CDR1 MNHNS and CDR2 SASEGT. The CDR3 is made up of 14 amino acids. As DNA, the CDR3 is TGTGCCAGCAGTGGACAGGGAAGCAATCAGCCCCAGCATTTT. Amino acids: CASSGQGSNQPQHF.

This clonotype came up a few times. The chain recombines TRBV5-6 with TRBJ1-5; TRBD1 matches 11 bases. The CDR3 runs to 17 residues. Trimming took 0 bases from V and 4 from J; bases not matched to a gene: 6. Germline V gives CDR1 SGHDT, CDR2 YYEEEE. The CDR3 spells CASSLEGGQGENQPQHF. The CDR3 DNA reads as TGTGCCAGCAGCTTGGAAGGGGGACAGGGGGAGAATCAGCCCCAGCATTTT.

In its sample, this clonotype is medium-sized. The gene calls are TRBV7-2 and TRBJ1-2; D is unclear. The V and J ends lost 4 bases and 8 bases respectively, with 11 bases between them. Germline V gene lookup returns CDR1 SGHTA and CDR2 FQGNSA. The CDR3 consists of 12 residues. CDR3 amino acids: CASSSSAGGYTF. In nucleotides, the CDR3 is TGTGCCAGCAGCTCCTCCGCCGGGGGCTACACCTTC.

In the case of this clonotype: At one of its ends the junction is not consistent with the germline gene, which may arise from a read error. As DNA, the CDR3 is TGTGCCAACAGCCCCCGGACTAGCGGTATTCACAATGAGCAGTTCTTC. Encoded protein: CANSPRTSGIHNEQFF. The chain links TRBV7-2 to TRBJ2-1; 10 bases match TRBD2. Germline assignment: CDR1 SGHTA and CDR2 FQGNSA. This CDR3 has 16 residues.

A few counts support this clonotype. The chain is built from TRBV18 and TRBJ1-2; D is unresolved. Trimming took 5 bases from V and 2 from J, leaving 15 bases between them. There are 15 residues in the CDR3. Germline lookup yields CDR1 KGHSH and CDR2 LQKENI. The DNA for the CDR3 is TGTGCCAGCTCAGCCCAGTTTCTGAGCAACTATGGCTACACCTTC. Protein product: CASSAQFLSNYGYTF.

This clonotype has a handful of counts. The gene calls are TRBV19 and TRBJ2-3; 13 nucleotides agree with TRBD2. Germline CDR1 reads LNHDA; CDR2 reads SQIVND (reference sequence). The CDR3 is 18 residues long. The trim removed 3 bases at V and 0 bases at J, leaving 6 bases unmatched. The CDR3 DNA reads TGTGCCAGTAGTATCGGACTAGCGGGGGCCCTTAGCACAGATACGCAGTATTTT. Amino acid sequence: CASSIGLAGALSTDTQYF.

This clonotype is medium-sized. This chain's CDR3 is CATSRGQGNEKLFF. Here the CDR3 DNA reads TGTGCCACCAGCAGAGGACAGGGTAATGAAAAACTGTTTTTT. The V and J genes are TRBV15 and TRBJ1-4, with 7 bases matching TRBD1. Trimming took 1 base from V and 4 from J; bases not matched to a gene: 0. CDR3 length: 14 amino acids. Germline V gene sequence: CDR1 LNHNV, CDR2 YYDKDF (reference sequence).

Only a few counts were recorded for this clonotype. The V call is TRBV6-1, the J call TRBJ1-2; maybe TRBD1 (5 bases). V was trimmed by 7 bases and J by 2 bases, leaving 11 bases between them. CDR3 length: 13 residues. Per germline, CDR1 MNHNS and CDR2 SASEGT. The CDR3 DNA reads TGTGCCAGCAACCCGGGGGGGAACTATGGCTACACCTTC. This sequence encodes CASNPGGNYGYTF.

By frequency in the sample, this clonotype is large. The rearrangement uses TRBV20-1 and TRBJ1-5; 12 bases are shared with TRBD1. J lost 5 bases, V lost 3 bases, and 2 bases had no gene match. Germline V gives CDR1 DFQATT, CDR2 SNEGSKA (reference sequence). The CDR3 contains 14 residues. This CDR3 is CSARGQGADQPQHF. The CDR3 nucleotides are TGCAGTGCTAGGGGACAGGGGGCAGATCAGCCCCAGCATTTT.

The V and J genes are TRBV7-9 and TRBJ2-5; tentative D call: TRBD2 (6 bases). The CDR3 length is 13 residues. Germline V gene sequence: CDR1 SEHNR, CDR2 FQNEAQ (reference sequence). The V end lost 3 bases, the J end lost 3 bases, and 8 bases lay between the germline ends. As DNA, the CDR3 is TGTGCCAGCAGCTTCGCGGGGAAAGAGACCCAGTACTTC. Protein sequence: CASSFAGKETQYF.